Listed here are 21 T cell receptor beta chains from one sample, sequenced in a study of blood T cell repertoires in COVID-19. Clones were read by immunoSEQ multiplex PCR, and TCRdb kept only the in-frame ones, dropping some. The sample includes about 220,000 clones, 85% of them seen just once. The specimen was peripheral blood. The receptors originated from a man in his fifties or sixties who had recovered from COVID-19.

The V call is TRBV5-1, the J call TRBJ1-1, with 7 bases matching TRBD1. Germline V gene lookup returns CDR1 SGHRS and CDR2 YFSETQ. The junction had 8 bases not matched to a gene; V was cut back by 2 bases and J by 4 bases. This CDR3 contains 15 residues. This CDR3 reads CASSLGGLWGTEAFF. CDR3 DNA sequence: TGCGCCAGCAGCTTAGGGGGCCTTTGGGGCACTGAAGCTTTCTTT.

This chain links TRBV9 with TRBJ1-2; tentative D call: TRBD1 (6 bases). This CDR3 comprises 12 residues. The germline gives CDR1 SGDLS, CDR2 YYNGEE. V was clipped by 4 bases and J by 6 bases, with 10 bases between them. CDR3 bases: TGTGCCAGCAGCTTGCGGACAGATGGCTACACCTTC. It specifies CASSLRTDGYTF.

The chain joins TRBV5-1 to TRBJ1-1; TRBD1 is a possible D gene (5 bases). Trimming removed 1 base from V and 5 bases from J, with 18 bases in between. Looked up from germline, CDR1 is SGHRS and CDR2 is YFSETQ. The CDR3 is 16 amino acids. CDR3 loop: CASSLLQGSRVTEAFF. In nucleotides, the CDR3 is TGCGCCAGCAGCTTGTTGCAGGGCAGCCGAGTAACTGAAGCTTTCTTT.

V and J are TRBV11-2 and TRBJ2-7, with D maybe TRBD2 (5 bases). Trimming pared 0 bases from V and 3 bases from J, leaving 15 bases between. This CDR3 has 16 amino acids. The germline CDR1 and CDR2 sequences are SGHAT and FQNNGV. CDR3 sequence reads: CASSLERAFSYYEQYF. Here the CDR3 DNA reads TGTGCCAGCAGCTTAGAGAGGGCTTTTTCCTACTACGAGCAGTACTTC.

This chain links TRBV28 with TRBJ1-1; D is ambiguous. The V end lost 2 bases, the J end lost 7 bases, and 5 bases lay between the germline ends. The CDR3 loop spans 11 amino acids. CDR1 and CDR2 (germline): MDHEN, SYDVKM. The CDR3 bases are TGTGCCAGCAGTTTAACGGGTGAAGCTTTCTTT. Protein product: CASSLTGEAFF.

This chain joins TRBV7-9 and TRBJ2-1; D is possibly TRBD2 (5 bases). Germline values: CDR1 SEHNR, CDR2 FQNEAQ (reference sequence). V dropped 3 bases and J dropped 4 bases, with 7 bases sitting between them. This CDR3 has 13 amino acids. The CDR3 reads CASSFPGYNEQFF. CDR3 DNA: TGTGCCAGCAGCTTTCCGGGATACAATGAGCAGTTCTTC.

The rearrangement links TRBV28 to TRBJ1-4; 7 bases are shared with TRBD1. V lost 5 bases and J lost 8; bases outside the gene matches: 5. Germline CDR1 MDHEN, CDR2 SYDVKM. CDR3 length equals 13 residues. The CDR3 here is CASSRGTAEKLFF. CDR3 nucleotides: TGTGCCAGCAGTAGAGGGACAGCCGAAAAACTGTTTTTT.

In this sample, this clone turned up a few times. The genes are TRBV7-9 and TRBJ1-6; 11 bases are a match to TRBD1. Germline V gene lookup returns CDR1 SEHNR and CDR2 FQNEAQ (reference sequence). V dropped 5 bases and J dropped 9; count of bases not matched to a gene: 6. The CDR3 length is 15 residues. CDR3 in amino acids: CASSPPGTGGSPLHF. Written as DNA, the CDR3 is TGTGCCAGCAGCCCACCCGGGACAGGGGGTTCACCCCTCCACTTT.

The chain recombines TRBV28 with TRBJ1-2; D remains unclear. The CDR3 totals 14 residues. Germline V gene data show CDR1 as MDHEN and CDR2 as SYDVKM. The V end was cut by 10 bases, the J end by 0 bases, with 15 bases between. The CDR3, as DNA: TGTGCCACTCAGGCCCCATATACTAACTATGGCTACACCTTC. It encodes CATQAPYTNYGYTF.

The chain uses TRBV9 and TRBJ2-7; TRBD1 matches at 8 bases. Germline trimming cut 3 bases from V and 2 bases from J; bases unmatched to any gene: 7. The length of the CDR3 is 15 residues. Germline V gene sequence: CDR1 SGDLS, CDR2 YYNGEE. CDR3 DNA sequence: TGTGCCAGCAGCGAGGACAGGGTTCTAGCCTACGAGCAGTACTTC. Residues: CASSEDRVLAYEQYF.

The chain links TRBV30 to TRBJ1-6; D is possibly TRBD1 (6 bases). The CDR3 is made up of 18 amino acids. With 1 base removed from V and 4 bases from J, the gap between germline ends came to 20 bases. Germline CDR1 reads GTSNPN; CDR2 reads SVGIG (reference sequence). CDR3 sequence (DNA): TGTGCCTGGAGTGAGGGCCTCATGGTGGGGACATATAATTCACCCCTCCACTTT. Its protein product is CAWSEGLMVGTYNSPLHF.

This chain uses TRBV9 with TRBJ2-1; D perhaps matches TRBD2 (6 bases). Trimming left V 4 bases short and J 0 bases short, with 17 bases between. Germline values: CDR1 SGDLS, CDR2 YYNGEE. CDR3 length equals 17 residues. Written as DNA, the CDR3 is TGTGCCAGCAGCCCAAGCGGGTTAAGAAGCTCCTACAATGAGCAGTTCTTC. It translates to CASSPSGLRSSYNEQFF.

CDR3 sequence reads: CASSPRLAGVPGETQYF. In nucleotides, the CDR3 is TGTGCCAGTAGTCCGCGACTAGCGGGAGTACCAGGGGAGACCCAGTACTTC. This chain links TRBV19 with TRBJ2-5; 12 bases are a match to TRBD2. J gave up 5 bases and V 5 bases, and 12 bases lay outside the gene matches. Germline V CDR1 and CDR2: LNHDA, SQIVND (reference sequence). The CDR3 contains 17 residues.

This chain connects TRBV28 to TRBJ1-5, with 8 bases fitting TRBD1. This CDR3 has 18 amino acids. The J segment lost 0 bases and the V segment lost 2 bases, leaving 9 bases of the junction unmatched. Germline CDR1 is MDHEN and CDR2 is SYDVKM. This CDR3 reads CASSLESTGVYSNQPQHF. In DNA form, the CDR3 reads TGTGCCAGCAGTTTAGAGTCGACAGGGGTTTATAGCAATCAGCCCCAGCATTTT.

This chain links TRBV18 with TRBJ1-1; tentative D call: TRBD1 (5 bases). From germline, CDR1 is KGHSH and CDR2 LQKENI. The CDR3 sequence is 13 residues long. V was clipped by 2 bases and J by 1 base, with 5 bases between them. This CDR3 reads CASSPGANTEAFF. The CDR3, as DNA: TGTGCCAGCTCACCAGGGGCGAACACTGAAGCTTTCTTT. The whole variable domain, filled in from reference TRBV18 and TRBJ1-1, reads NAGVMQNPRHLVRRRGQEARLRCSPMKGHSHVYWYRQLPEEGLKFMVYLQKENIIDESGMPKERFSAEFPKEGPSILRIQQVVRGDSAAYFCASSPGANTEAFFGQGTRLTVV.

The chain joins TRBV19 to TRBJ1-5; D gene uncertain. V lost 5 bases to trimming and J lost 3 bases, with 8 bases between them. The germline gives CDR1 LNHDA, CDR2 SQIVND (reference sequence). This CDR3 comprises 13 residues. CDR3 coding DNA: TGTGCCAGTAGTCCCCGGGTCAATCAGCCCCAGCATTTT. It codes for CASSPRVNQPQHF. Full variable domain (rest looked up from reference TRBV19 and TRBJ1-5): DGGITQSPKYLFRKEGQNVTLSCEQNLNHDAMYWYRQDPGQGLRLIYYSQIVNDFQKGDIAEGYSVSREKKESFPLTVTSAQKNPTAFYLCASSPRVNQPQHFGDGTRLSIL.

The J gene is TRBJ1-6, the V gene TRBV27; no clear D gene. The V end lost 1 base, the J end lost 0 bases, and 16 bases lay between the germline ends. The CDR3 is made up of 19 amino acids. Germline loops: CDR1 MNHEY, CDR2 SMNVEV (reference sequence). The CDR3 region is CASSLFAQTLSSYNSPLHF. CDR3 in DNA: TGTGCCAGCAGTTTATTCGCACAGACACTGAGCTCCTATAATTCACCCCTCCACTTT.

The V and J genes are TRBV19 and TRBJ1-4, with D tentatively TRBD1 (5 bases). Trimming pared 5 bases from V and 0 bases from J, leaving 13 bases between. From germline, CDR1 is LNHDA and CDR2 SQIVND (reference sequence). This CDR3 is built from 16 residues. For the CDR3, the DNA is TGTGCCAGTAGTCCCCAAGGGGCGGCAACTAATGAAAAACTGTTTTTT. This gives the protein CASSPQGAATNEKLFF.

The gene calls are TRBV7-6 and TRBJ2-2, with 7 bases matching TRBD1. The trim removed 6 bases at V and 6 bases at J, leaving 10 bases unmatched. Germline V lookup: CDR1 SGHVS, CDR2 FNYEAQ. CDR3 length equals 15 residues. The CDR3 sequence is CASRHDREDAGELFF. The CDR3 nucleotides read TGTGCCAGCAGACACGACAGGGAAGACGCCGGGGAGCTGTTTTTT.

The V and J genes are TRBV2 and TRBJ2-7, with TRBD2 matching over 8 bases. V dropped 6 bases and J dropped 3; count of bases not matched to a gene: 10. Germline V gene lookup returns CDR1 SNHLY and CDR2 FYNNEI. CDR3 length: 15 amino acids. This CDR3 reads CASRSGAGEFYEQYF. Written as DNA, the CDR3 is TGTGCCAGCAGGAGCGGAGCGGGAGAGTTCTACGAGCAGTACTTC.

This rearrangement joins TRBV3-1 (or the pseudogene TRBV3-2) to TRBJ2-7, with D hard to call. The CDR3 runs to 13 residues. The V end lost 1 base, the J end lost 3 bases, and 7 bases lay between the germline ends. Germline CDR1 reads LGHDT; CDR2 reads YNNKEL (reference sequence). CDR3 coding DNA: TGTGCCAGCAGCCAAGTGGGCGTCTACGAGCAGTACTTC. The encoded protein is CASSQVGVYEQYF.